The 27 T cell receptor beta chains below were found in one sample sequenced in a study of cytomegalovirus exposure and HLA in healthy donors. Amplification used 60 Vbeta primers and 13 Jbeta primers. The data were produced by immunoSEQ multiplex PCR, yet TCRdb's version contains in-frame clones alone and is incomplete. The sample yields 200,000 to 250,000 clones, over 65% seen once. The specimen sequenced was PBMCs. The source of these receptors is a woman in her sixties in good health and CMV-seropositive.

The chain combines TRBV7-9 with TRBJ2-1; D not certain. Trimming pared 1 base from V and 5 bases from J, leaving 9 bases between. The CDR3 consists of 14 residues. Germline values: CDR1 SEHNR, CDR2 FQNEAQ (reference sequence). CDR3 nucleotide sequence: TGTGCCAGCAGCTTAGTATGGCCCGACAATGAGCAGTTCTTC. Encoded protein: CASSLVWPDNEQFF.

The CDR3 is CASSVTGFNEKLFF. In nucleotides, the CDR3 is TGCGCCAGCAGCGTGACAGGATTTAATGAAAAACTGTTTTTT. The chain uses TRBV5-1 and TRBJ1-4; a weak D match, TRBD1 (6 bases). The CDR3 has 14 amino acids. Per germline, CDR1 SGHRS and CDR2 YFSETQ. V gave up 4 bases and J gave up 4 bases, with 11 bases separating them.

This chain connects TRBV18 to TRBJ1-6; 10 bases fit TRBD1. With V trimmed by 3 bases and J by 12 bases, 8 bases remained unmatched. The CDR3 length is 15 residues. CDR1 and CDR2 (germline): KGHSH, LQKENI. In DNA, the CDR3 is TGTGCCAGCTCACCTTCGGGACAGGGGCCAAGACCCCTCCACTTT. Its protein product is CASSPSGQGPRPLHF.

Note on this clone: Its ends do not fully match the called genes, so a read error is possible. This chain uses TRBV5-1 with TRBJ2-6, with 8 positions matching TRBD1. This CDR3 is 18 amino acids long. Per the germline V gene, CDR1 is SGHRS and CDR2 is YFSETQ. The CDR3 DNA reads TGCGCCAGCAGCCGTACAGGACAGGGCGCGACTGGGGCCAACGGCCTGACTTTC. Translated, it gives CASSRTGQGATGANGLTF. Together with reference TRBV5-1 and TRBJ2-6, the CDR3 gives the full variable domain: KAGVTQTPRYLIKTRGQQVTLSCSPISGHRSVSWYQQTPGQGLQFLFEYFSETQRNKGNFPGRFSGRQFSNSRSEMNVSTLELGDSALYLCASSRTGQGATGANGLTFGAGSRLTVL.

This clone was counted a few times. The chain has TRBV19 and TRBJ1-5; 8 bases agree with TRBD1. V lost 3 bases and J lost 5; bases outside the gene matches: 9. Germline V gene lookup returns CDR1 LNHDA and CDR2 SQIVND (reference sequence). The CDR3 is made up of 16 amino acids. CDR3 protein: CASSMPDRGWDQPQHF. The CDR3 DNA follows: TGTGCCAGTAGTATGCCCGACAGGGGTTGGGATCAGCCCCAGCATTTT.

This sequence joins TRBV4-3 and TRBJ2-7; a weak D match, TRBD1 (5 bases). The CDR3 spans 18 residues. The V gene lost 1 base and the J gene lost 3 bases, with 22 bases spanning the gap. The germline CDR1 and CDR2 sequences are LGHNA and YSLEER. CDR3 region: CASSQGVKGRPLGYEQYF. Written as DNA, the CDR3 is TGCGCCAGCAGCCAAGGAGTCAAGGGGCGCCCCCTTGGCTACGAGCAGTACTTC.

This clone has more than one count but fewer than ten. The genes are TRBV6-6 and TRBJ1-1; 9 bases match TRBD1. The junction had 8 bases not matched to a gene; V was cut back by 4 bases and J by 8 bases. Germline V gives CDR1 MNHNY, CDR2 SVGAGI (reference sequence). This CDR3 has 14 amino acids. The CDR3 coding sequence is TGTGCCAGCAGTTCCCTACAGGGGGCCAGAGAAGCTTTCTTT. Translation gives CASSSLQGAREAFF.

CDR3 sequence reads: CASSPPGQERYEQYF. The CDR3, as DNA: TGTGCCAGCTCACCTCCCGGACAGGAGAGATACGAGCAGTACTTC. The chain recombines TRBV18 with TRBJ2-7, with 7 bases lining up with TRBD1. Per the germline V gene, CDR1 is KGHSH and CDR2 is LQKENI. With V trimmed by 3 bases and J by 4 bases, 9 bases remained unmatched. The CDR3 totals 15 residues. Variable domain in full (rest from reference TRBV18 and TRBJ2-7): NAGVMQNPRHLVRRRGQEARLRCSPMKGHSHVYWYRQLPEEGLKFMVYLQKENIIDESGMPKERFSAEFPKEGPSILRIQQVVRGDSAAYFCASSPPGQERYEQYFGPGTRLTVT.

Details on this clone: Other DNA sequences in this sample translate to the same CDR3. This chain links TRBV29-1 with TRBJ1-3, with D perhaps TRBD1 (5 bases). This CDR3 is built from 14 residues. V lost 5 bases and J 10 bases, leaving 21 bases between the germline ends. CDR1 and CDR2 from the germline V gene are SQVTM and ANQGSEA. CDR3 in DNA: TGCAGCGTTCTCGCCCCGACAGCTCATAATACCATATATTTT. This codes for CSVLAPTAHNTIYF.

V usage is TRBV5-8 and J usage is TRBJ1-5; 12 bases line up with TRBD1. The CDR3 contains 16 residues. The V gene end was trimmed by 3 bases and the J gene end by 6 bases; junction bases not matched to a gene: 7. Germline assignment: CDR1 SGHTS and CDR2 YDEGEE. The CDR3 DNA reads as TGTGCCAGCAGCTCTGGGACAGGGGGCCAGATTCAGCCCCAGCATTTT. This encodes CASSSGTGGQIQPQHF.

The genes are TRBV14 and TRBJ1-1, with D hard to call. Germline loops: CDR1 SGHDN, CDR2 FVKESK. The CDR3 runs to 13 residues. Trimming shortened V by 1 base and J by 1 base, and 4 bases separated the two germline ends. In nucleotides, the CDR3 is TGTGCCAGCAGCCAAGCCCAGAACACTGAAGCTTTCTTT. Its protein is CASSQAQNTEAFF.

The gene calls are TRBV11-2 and TRBJ2-4; D not resolved. V lost 1 base and J lost 8, with 12 bases in between. The CDR3 has 14 residues. In germline, CDR1 is SGHAT, CDR2 FQNNGV. The CDR3 spells CASSLGSNLDIQYF. CDR3 in DNA: TGTGCCAGCAGCTTAGGAAGCAATTTGGACATTCAGTACTTC.

The chain employs TRBV25-1 and TRBJ1-3; D remains ambiguous. CDR3 size: 12 residues. The germline gives CDR1 MGHDK, CDR2 SYGVNS. V lost 7 bases to trimming and J lost 3 bases, with 7 bases between them. DNA for the CDR3: TGTGCCAGCACCAACATTGGAAACACCATATATTTT. Amino acids: CASTNIGNTIYF.

The chain combines TRBV11-2 with TRBJ2-1, with TRBD2 identical over 9 bases. The germline gives CDR1 SGHAT, CDR2 FQNNGV. This CDR3 spans 16 amino acids. With V trimmed by 2 bases and J by 2 bases, 4 bases remained unmatched. DNA of the CDR3: TGTGCCAGCAGCTTAAGACTAGCGGAGACCTACAATGAGCAGTTCTTC. This sequence encodes CASSLRLAETYNEQFF. The full variable domain, completed using reference TRBV11-2 and TRBJ2-1, is EAGVAQSPRYKIIEKRQSVAFWCNPISGHATLYWYQQILGQGPKLLIQFQNNGVVDDSQLPKDRFSAERLKGVDSTLKIQPAKLEDSAVYLCASSLRLAETYNEQFFGPGTRLTVL.

V usage is TRBV29-1 and J usage is TRBJ1-6, with 9 bases fitting TRBD1. CDR1 and CDR2 from the germline V gene are SQVTM and ANQGSEA. The CDR3 runs to 13 residues. Trimming cost V 5 bases and J 7 bases; bases outside gene matches: 3. The CDR3: CSVQGQGNSPLHF. The DNA for the CDR3 is TGCAGCGTTCAGGGACAGGGCAATTCACCCCTCCACTTT.

This chain links TRBV15 with TRBJ2-7, with D perhaps TRBD2 (6 bases). Looked up from germline, CDR1 is LNHNV and CDR2 is YYDKDF (reference sequence). CDR3 length equals 16 residues. V was trimmed by 0 bases and J by 4 bases, leaving 16 bases between them. CDR3 nucleotides: TGTGCCACCAGCAGAGATCTGGCGGGATTAAGATACGAGCAGTACTTC. This encodes CATSRDLAGLRYEQYF. Drawing the rest from reference TRBV15 and TRBJ2-7, the complete variable domain is DAMVIQNPRYQVTQFGKPVTLSCSQTLNHNVMYWYQQKSSQAPKLLFHYYDKDFNNEADTPDNFQSRRPNTSFCFLDIRSPGLGDTAMYLCATSRDLAGLRYEQYFGPGTRLTVT.

This rearrangement joins TRBV5-1 to TRBJ1-1; D is possibly TRBD1 (5 bases). The CDR3 spans 14 residues. V shed 0 bases and J shed 7 bases, with 13 bases lying between them. The V gene's germline CDR1 is SGHRS and CDR2 YFSETQ. CDR3 in amino acids: CASSLAVREVEAFF. CDR3 coding DNA: TGCGCCAGCAGCTTGGCGGTCAGGGAAGTTGAAGCTTTCTTT.

This clone was counted only a few times. The chain couples TRBV29-1 to TRBJ2-5; tentative D call: TRBD2 (5 bases). V was shortened by 1 base and J by 5 bases, with 14 bases between the two germline ends. Germline CDR1 is SQVTM and CDR2 is ANQGSEA. The CDR3 is 14 residues long. In DNA, the CDR3 is TGCAGCGTTGAAGGGACTTCTGCTGTGGAGACCCAGTACTTC. This gives the protein CSVEGTSAVETQYF.

The chain joins TRBV5-1 to TRBJ2-3; 9 nucleotides line up with TRBD2. Germline V gene data show CDR1 as SGHRS and CDR2 as YFSETQ. The CDR3 runs 16 residues. The ends lost 3 bases at V and 6 bases at J; junction bases unmatched: 11. CDR3 sequence (DNA): TGCGCCAGCAGCTCTGGACTAGCGATTGGTCCGGATACGCAGTATTTT. It translates to CASSSGLAIGPDTQYF. Variable domain in full (rest from reference TRBV5-1 and TRBJ2-3): KAGVTQTPRYLIKTRGQQVTLSCSPISGHRSVSWYQQTPGQGLQFLFEYFSETQRNKGNFPGRFSGRQFSNSRSEMNVSTLELGDSALYLCASSSGLAIGPDTQYFGPGTRLTVL.

This clone was picked up a small number of times. The chain combines TRBV5-1 with TRBJ2-3; 11 nucleotides agree with TRBD2. V lost 4 bases to trimming and J lost 6 bases; unmatched junction nucleotides: 7. The germline gives CDR1 SGHRS, CDR2 YFSETQ. The CDR3 has 15 residues. The CDR3 region has the DNA TGCGCCAGCAGCCCATCTAGCGGGGGGTCGGATACGCAGTATTTT. Translated: CASSPSSGGSDTQYF.

The gene calls are TRBV5-1 and TRBJ2-7; tentative D call: TRBD2 (6 bases). V dropped 4 bases and J dropped 8 bases, with 16 bases sitting between them. The CDR3 is made up of 13 amino acids. CDR1 and CDR2 (germline): SGHRS, YFSETQ. CDR3 region: CASSPGVQGQQYF. CDR3 coding DNA: TGCGCCAGCAGCCCGGGGGTTCAGGGCCAGCAGTACTTC.

CDR3 in DNA: TGTGCCTGGAGACTCTCCGGGGGAAACTATGGCTACACCTTC. Translation: CAWRLSGGNYGYTF. The rearrangement links TRBV30 to TRBJ1-2, with D possibly being TRBD1 (5 bases). The ends were cut back, 3 bases at V and 2 bases at J, with 13 bases in the middle. The length of the CDR3 is 14 residues. CDR1 and CDR2 from the germline V gene are GTSNPN and SVGIG (reference sequence).

This rearrangement joins TRBV30 to TRBJ1-4, with a tentative D call TRBD1 (6 bases). CDR1 and CDR2 (germline): GTSNPN, SVGIG (reference sequence). Trimming left V 8 bases short and J 0 bases short, with 19 bases between. CDR3 length: 16 residues. CDR3 sequence (DNA): TGTGCCAGGGGGGGGTCCACCAGCGCAACTAATGAAAAACTGTTTTTT. Encoded protein: CARGGSTSATNEKLFF.

The chain joins TRBV4-3 to TRBJ2-5; D uncertain. Germline V gene data show CDR1 as LGHNA and CDR2 as YSLEER. The CDR3 has 13 amino acids. V lost 0 bases and J lost 5, with 7 bases in between. The CDR3 loop is CASSQDHGETQYF. The DNA for the CDR3 is TGCGCCAGCAGCCAAGACCACGGGGAGACCCAGTACTTC.

The chain uses TRBV12-5 and TRBJ2-2; 9 nucleotides line up with TRBD2. CDR3 length: 15 amino acids. The germline CDR1 and CDR2 sequences are LGHNT and FRNRAP. Unmatched junction bases numbered 4, after V lost 1 base and J lost 7 bases. The CDR3 is CASGLGLAVGGELFF. The CDR3 DNA is TGTGCTAGTGGTTTGGGACTAGCGGTGGGCGGGGAGCTGTTTTTT. Full variable domain (outside the CDR3, taken from reference TRBV12-5 and TRBJ2-2): DARVTQTPRHKVTEMGQEVTMRCQPILGHNTVFWYRQTMMQGLELLAYFRNRAPLDDSGMPKDRFSAEMPDATLATLKIQPSEPRDSAVYFCASGLGLAVGGELFFGEGSRLTVL.

The genes are TRBV6-1 and TRBJ2-7, with 10 bases identical to TRBD1. Germline V gene data show CDR1 as MNHNS and CDR2 as SASEGT. V trimming: 9 bases; J trimming: 3 bases; junction bases outside the gene matches: 5. There are 13 residues in the CDR3. The CDR3 bases are TGTGCCAGTGCCGGGACAGGGGTCTACGAGCAGTACTTC. This sequence encodes CASAGTGVYEQYF.

This clone was counted once. The chain employs TRBV6-1 and TRBJ2-1; the D gene is possibly TRBD2 (5 bases). Germline V lookup: CDR1 MNHNS, CDR2 SASEGT. The V and J ends lost 6 bases and 9 bases respectively, with 12 bases between them. The CDR3 sequence is 12 residues long. CDR3 residues: CASRLARAEQFF. For the CDR3, the DNA is TGTGCCAGCAGGCTAGCTCGGGCTGAGCAGTTCTTC.